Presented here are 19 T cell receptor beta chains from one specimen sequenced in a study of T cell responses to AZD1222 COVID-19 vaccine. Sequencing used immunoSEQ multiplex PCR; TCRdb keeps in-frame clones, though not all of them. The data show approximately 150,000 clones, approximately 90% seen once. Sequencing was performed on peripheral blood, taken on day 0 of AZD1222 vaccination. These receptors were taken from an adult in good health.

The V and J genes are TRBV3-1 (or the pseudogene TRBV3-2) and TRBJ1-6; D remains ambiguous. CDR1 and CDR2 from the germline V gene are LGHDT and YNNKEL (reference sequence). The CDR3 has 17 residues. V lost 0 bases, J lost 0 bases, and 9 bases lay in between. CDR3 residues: CASSQDGYSSYNSPLHF. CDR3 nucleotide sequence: TGTGCCAGCAGCCAAGATGGTTACAGCTCCTATAATTCACCCCTCCACTTT.

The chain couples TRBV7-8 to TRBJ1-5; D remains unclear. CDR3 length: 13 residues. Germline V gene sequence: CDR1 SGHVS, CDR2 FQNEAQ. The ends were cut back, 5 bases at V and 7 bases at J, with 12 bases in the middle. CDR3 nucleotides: TGTGCCAGCAGCCGCGTCGTCGGGCAGCCCCAGCATTTT. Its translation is CASSRVVGQPQHF.

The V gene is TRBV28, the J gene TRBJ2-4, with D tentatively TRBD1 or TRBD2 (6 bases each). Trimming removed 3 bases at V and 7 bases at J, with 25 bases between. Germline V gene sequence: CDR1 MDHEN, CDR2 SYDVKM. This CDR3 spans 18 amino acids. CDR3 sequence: CASSFMGGLAKGWNIQYF. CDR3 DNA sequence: TGTGCCAGCAGTTTTATGGGGGGCTTGGCCAAAGGATGGAACATTCAGTACTTC.

As DNA, the CDR3 is TGTGCCAGCGGTCCAGGGGGCGGTAACACTGAAGCTTTCTTT. Translation gives CASGPGGGNTEAFF. The chain joins TRBV7-3 to TRBJ1-1, with 8 bases matching TRBD1. V lost 8 bases and J lost 2; bases outside the gene matches: 7. CDR1 is SGHTA and CDR2 is FQGTGA in the germline V gene. The CDR3 consists of 14 residues. Using reference TRBV7-3 and TRBJ1-1 for the parts outside the CDR3, the full variable domain is GAGVSQTPSNKVTEKGKYVELRCDPISGHTALYWYRQSLGQGPEFLIYFQGTGAADDSGLPNDRFFAVRPEGSVSTLKIQRTERGDSAVYLCASGPGGGNTEAFFGQGTRLTVV.

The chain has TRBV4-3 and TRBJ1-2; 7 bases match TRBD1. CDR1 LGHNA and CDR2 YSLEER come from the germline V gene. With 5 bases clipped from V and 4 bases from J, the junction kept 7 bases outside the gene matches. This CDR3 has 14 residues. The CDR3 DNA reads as TGCGCCAGCAGCTTGGACAGGTCCAGCTATGGCTACACCTTC. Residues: CASSLDRSSYGYTF.

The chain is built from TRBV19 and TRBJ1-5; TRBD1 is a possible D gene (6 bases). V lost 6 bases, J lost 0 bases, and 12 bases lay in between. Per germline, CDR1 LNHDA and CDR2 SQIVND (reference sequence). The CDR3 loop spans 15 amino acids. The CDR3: CASSQGQSSNQPQHF. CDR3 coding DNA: TGTGCCAGTAGCCAAGGACAGTCTAGCAATCAGCCCCAGCATTTT. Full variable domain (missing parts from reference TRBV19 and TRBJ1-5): DGGITQSPKYLFRKEGQNVTLSCEQNLNHDAMYWYRQDPGQGLRLIYYSQIVNDFQKGDIAEGYSVSREKKESFPLTVTSAQKNPTAFYLCASSQGQSSNQPQHFGDGTRLSIL.

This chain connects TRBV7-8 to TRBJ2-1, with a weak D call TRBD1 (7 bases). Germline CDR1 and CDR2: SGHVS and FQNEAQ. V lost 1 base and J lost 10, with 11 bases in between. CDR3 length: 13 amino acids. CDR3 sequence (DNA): TGTGCCAGCAGCTTAGGCGGGGACAGAGAGCAGTTCTTC. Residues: CASSLGGDREQFF.

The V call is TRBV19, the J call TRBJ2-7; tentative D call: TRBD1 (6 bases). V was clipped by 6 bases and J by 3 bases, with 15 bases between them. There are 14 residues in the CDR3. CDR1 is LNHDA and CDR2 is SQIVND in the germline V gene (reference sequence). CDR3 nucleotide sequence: TGTGCCAGTAGCTCGCTCCTAGGGGGCTACGAGCAGTACTTC. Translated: CASSSLLGGYEQYF.

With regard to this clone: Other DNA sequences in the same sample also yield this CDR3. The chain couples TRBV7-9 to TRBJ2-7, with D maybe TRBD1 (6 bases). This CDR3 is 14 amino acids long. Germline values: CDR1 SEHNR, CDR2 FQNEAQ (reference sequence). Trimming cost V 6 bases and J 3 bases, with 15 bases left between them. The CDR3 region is CASSPRDMSYEQYF. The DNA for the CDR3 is TGTGCCAGCAGTCCAAGGGACATGAGCTACGAGCAGTACTTC. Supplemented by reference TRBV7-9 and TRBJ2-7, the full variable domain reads DTGVSQNPRHKITKRGQNVTFRCDPISEHNRLYWYRQTLGQGPEFLTYFQNEAQLEKSRLLSDRFSAERPKGSFSTLEIQRTEQGDSAMYLCASSPRDMSYEQYFGPGTRLTVT.

CDR3 coding DNA: TGTGCCAGCAGTCTGGACAGGAGCTCTGGAAACACCATATATTTT. Protein product: CASSLDRSSGNTIYF. The J gene is TRBJ1-3, the V gene TRBV6-5, with TRBD1 identical over 7 bases. The junction had 4 bases not matched to a gene; V was cut back by 5 bases and J by 0 bases. CDR3 size: 15 residues. Germline CDR1 and CDR2: MNHEY and SVGAGI.

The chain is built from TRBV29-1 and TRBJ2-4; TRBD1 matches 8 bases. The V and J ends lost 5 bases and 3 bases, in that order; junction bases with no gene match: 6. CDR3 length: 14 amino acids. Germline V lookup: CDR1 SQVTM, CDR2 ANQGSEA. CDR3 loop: CSVTGQGVKNIQYF. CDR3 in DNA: TGCAGCGTTACAGGACAGGGCGTCAAAAACATTCAGTACTTC.

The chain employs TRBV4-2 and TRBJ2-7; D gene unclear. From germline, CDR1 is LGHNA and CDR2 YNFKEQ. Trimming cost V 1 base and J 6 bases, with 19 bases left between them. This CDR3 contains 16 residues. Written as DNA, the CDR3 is TGTGCCAGCAGCCAAGTGTCCGCGGTCCCCGATCTCGAGCAGTACTTC. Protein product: CASSQVSAVPDLEQYF.

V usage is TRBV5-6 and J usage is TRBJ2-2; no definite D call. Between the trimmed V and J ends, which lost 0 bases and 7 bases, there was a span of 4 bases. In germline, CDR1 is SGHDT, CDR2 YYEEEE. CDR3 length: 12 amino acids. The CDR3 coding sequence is TGTGCCAGCAGCTTGGGTGTCGGGGAGCTGTTTTTT. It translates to CASSLGVGELFF.

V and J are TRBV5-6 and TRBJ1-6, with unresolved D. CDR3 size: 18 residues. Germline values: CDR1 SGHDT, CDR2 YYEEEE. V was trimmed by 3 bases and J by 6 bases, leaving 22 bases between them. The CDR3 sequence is CASSSVRDKLALNSPLHF. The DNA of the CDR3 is TGTGCCAGCAGCTCCGTCCGGGATAAGTTAGCACTTAATTCACCCCTCCACTTT.

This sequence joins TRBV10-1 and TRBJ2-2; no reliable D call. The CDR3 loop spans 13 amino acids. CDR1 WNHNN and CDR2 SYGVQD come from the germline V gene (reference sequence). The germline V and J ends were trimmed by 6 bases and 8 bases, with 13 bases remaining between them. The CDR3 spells CASRPDQIGELFF. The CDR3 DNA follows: TGCGCCAGCAGGCCTGACCAGATAGGGGAGCTGTTTTTT.

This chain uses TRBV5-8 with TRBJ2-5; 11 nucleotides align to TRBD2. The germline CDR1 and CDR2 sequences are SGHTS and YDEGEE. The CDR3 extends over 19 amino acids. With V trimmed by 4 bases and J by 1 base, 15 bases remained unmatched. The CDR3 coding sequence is TGTGCCAGCAGCCTCGGGGAGACTAGCGGGGTAATGTCCCAAGAGACCCAGTACTTC. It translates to CASSLGETSGVMSQETQYF. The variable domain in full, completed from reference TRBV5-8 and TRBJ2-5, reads EAGVTQSPTHLIKTRGQQATLRCSPISGHTSVYWYQQALGLGLQFLLWYDEGEERNRGNFPPRFSGRQFPNYSSELNVNALELEDSALYLCASSLGETSGVMSQETQYFGPGTRLLVL.

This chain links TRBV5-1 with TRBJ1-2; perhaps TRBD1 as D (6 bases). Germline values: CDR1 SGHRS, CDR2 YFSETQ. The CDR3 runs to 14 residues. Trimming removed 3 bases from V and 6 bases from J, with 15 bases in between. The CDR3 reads CASSSLGGPDGYTF. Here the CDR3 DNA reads TGCGCCAGCAGCTCCCTAGGGGGACCTGATGGCTACACCTTC.

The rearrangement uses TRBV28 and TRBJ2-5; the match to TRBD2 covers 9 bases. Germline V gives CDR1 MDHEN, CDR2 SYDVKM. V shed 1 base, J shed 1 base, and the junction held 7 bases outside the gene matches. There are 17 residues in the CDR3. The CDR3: CASSLSALAGRQETQYF. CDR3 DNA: TGTGCCAGCAGTTTATCCGCTCTAGCGGGGCGCCAAGAGACCCAGTACTTC.

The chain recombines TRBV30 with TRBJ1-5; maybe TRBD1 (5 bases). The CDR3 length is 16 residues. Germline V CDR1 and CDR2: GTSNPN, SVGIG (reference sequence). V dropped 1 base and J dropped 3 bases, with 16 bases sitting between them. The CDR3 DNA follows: TGTGCCTGGAGTGCCCTGGGGTCCAGGGACAATCAGCCCCAGCATTTT. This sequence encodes CAWSALGSRDNQPQHF.